These T cell receptor beta chains were read from a single sample in a study of Graves' ophthalmopathy and Graves' hyperthyroidism. One entry per CDR3 protein results from TCRdb running MiXCR on the multiplex PCR reads. The repertoire holds 680,000 or so distinct CDR3 sequences, 22% seen once, with more than 5.5% in the top ten. The sample was peripheral blood. These receptors were collected from a young woman with stable Graves' hyperthyroidism. Some clones in this sample may be carry-over from other donors' samples. Both conserved end residues are part of each CDR3.

v_gene: TRBV10-1
j_gene: TRBJ1-1
CDR3aa: CASSESDEGLNTEAFF

v_gene: TRBV12-3/TRBV12-4
j_gene: TRBJ2-7
CDR3aa: CASSLSQGYEQYF

v_gene: TRBV4-1
j_gene: TRBJ2-7
CDR3aa: CASSEWGGSSYEQYF

v_gene: TRBV10-3
j_gene: TRBJ2-5
CDR3aa: CAISESGGRTGEETQYF

v_gene: TRBV20-1
j_gene: TRBJ2-2
CDR3aa: CSARGRGANTGELFF

v_gene: TRBV10-3
j_gene: TRBJ2-5
CDR3aa: CAISAGGREETQYF

v_gene: TRBV27
j_gene: TRBJ2-2
CDR3aa: CASSLSNAQGPGELFF

v_gene: TRBV30
j_gene: TRBJ1-6
CDR3aa: CAWSEGGSPLHF

v_gene: TRBV7-2
j_gene: TRBJ1-1
CDR3aa: CASSLFRSGTEAFF

v_gene: TRBV9
j_gene: TRBJ1-1
CDR3aa: CASSVAPQGNTEAFF

v_gene: TRBV12-5
j_gene: TRBJ1-2
CDR3aa: CASGLGRLGYTF

v_gene: TRBV6-5
j_gene: TRBJ2-5
CDR3aa: CASSITGGVGETQYF

v_gene: TRBV10-3
j_gene: TRBJ1-1
CDR3aa: CAISDQGQSGKAFF

v_gene: TRBV19
j_gene: TRBJ1-1
CDR3aa: CASSIVPDGTEAFF

v_gene: TRBV11-2
j_gene: TRBJ1-1
CDR3aa: CASSLEIGQGGKAFF